Listed below are T cell receptor beta chains from one sample, sequenced in a study of blood T cells in healthy people across ages. TCRdb fed the 5' RACE reads into MiXCR, producing one record per CDR3 protein. The sample comprises about 1.8 million distinct CDR3 sequences, around 50% of which are singletons, and roughly 2.1% rests with the top ten. The sequenced sample was blood. The receptors stem from a woman aged 40 to 49 in good health. Both conserved end residues are part of each CDR3. The D gene is left open where the match is weak. Some rows mark clone size as missing; the rest say once, few, many or name a class of expanded clone.

CDR3 DNA	CDR3 protein	clone size	V gene	D gene	J gene
TGTGCCAGCAGTTCTACATTTCTGAGCTCCTACAATGAGCAGTTCTTC	CASSSTFLSSYNEQFF	few	TRBV6-5	NA	TRBJ2-1
TGCGCCAGCAGCTTCGAGGGGCCTAATTCACCCCTCCACTTT	CASSFEGPNSPLHF	NA	TRBV5-1	NA	TRBJ1-6
TGTGCCAGCAGTTACTCGGGGACGTCCACCTCTGGGGCCAACGTCCTGACTTTC	CASSYSGTSTSGANVLTF	few	TRBV6-2/TRBV6-3	NA	TRBJ2-6
TGTGCCAGCAGTTTATCCCTAGCAGGGGCCACAGATACGCAGTATTTT	CASSLSLAGATDTQYF	few	TRBV27	NA	TRBJ2-3
TGTGCCAGCAGCCCCGGGATCTTTGGCTACACCTTC	CASSPGIFGYTF	NA	TRBV7-2	NA	TRBJ1-2
TGTGCCAGCAGAAAGGGCCTGAACTCTGGGGCCAACGTCCTGACTTTC	CASRKGLNSGANVLTF	NA	TRBV25-1	NA	TRBJ2-6
TGCAGTGCCCTAACCAGCACGAACAACGAGCAGTACTTC	CSALTSTNNEQYF	NA	TRBV20-1	NA	TRBJ2-7
TGTGCCAGCAGCTCGGGACGGGAGAACTCCTACGAGCAGTACTTC	CASSSGRENSYEQYF	NA	TRBV27	NA	TRBJ2-7
TGTGCCAGCTTGGGGGACTCAGCTAACTATGGCTACACCTTC	CASLGDSANYGYTF	NA	TRBV6-5	NA	TRBJ1-2
TGTGCCAGCAATCCTCCGTCCGATCGGGAGCAGTTCTTC	CASNPPSDREQFF	few	TRBV6-2/TRBV6-3	NA	TRBJ2-1
TGTGCCAGCTCACGTTTGCCGAGGGGGAGCAATCAGCCCCAGCATTTT	CASSRLPRGSNQPQHF	once	TRBV6-1	NA	TRBJ1-5
TGTGCCAGCCGCGGGGGGACAGGGAAATACGAGCAGTACTTC	CASRGGTGKYEQYF	NA	TRBV7-9	NA	TRBJ2-7
TGCAGTGCTAGATTACCACAGGGGGCTGGTGAAAAACTGTTTTTT	CSARLPQGAGEKLFF	NA	TRBV20-1	TRBD1	TRBJ1-4
TGTGCCAGCAGCGTAGCTGCGGCAGGGGTTTTGGAGACCCAGTACTTC	CASSVAAAGVLETQYF	NA	TRBV9	NA	TRBJ2-5
TGTGCTAGTGGCCCGGGACACCTTAGCAATCAGCCCCAGCATTTT	CASGPGHLSNQPQHF	NA	TRBV12-5	NA	TRBJ1-5
TGTGCCAGCAGGCGGGAAATCGGTATCCATGAGCAGTTCTTC	CASRREIGIHEQFF	NA	TRBV27	NA	TRBJ2-1
TGCAGTGCTAGAAAACAGGGCTGGGCTGAAGCTTTCTTT	CSARKQGWAEAFF	NA	TRBV20-1	NA	TRBJ1-1
TGTGCCAGCAGTGGCCTTAAGGGTAAGCGGGCCCAGCATTTT	CASSGLKGKRAQHF	NA	TRBV6-1	NA	TRBJ1-5
TGTGCCAGCAGTTTTCGGTTTACTGAAGCTTTCTTT	CASSFRFTEAFF	NA	TRBV12-3/TRBV12-4	NA	TRBJ1-1
TGCGCCAGCAGTCGTAGGGGCAGGATGGAAGAGACCCAGTACTTC	CASSRRGRMEETQYF	NA	TRBV4-3	NA	TRBJ2-5
TGTGCCAGCACACCTGGACAGGGGATCGATGAGCAGTTCTTC	CASTPGQGIDEQFF	NA	TRBV27	TRBD1	TRBJ2-1
TGTGCCAGCAGCCCCTCCGGGGGGCAGGGGAGAGCAGATACGCAGTATTTT	CASSPSGGQGRADTQYF	NA	TRBV7-9	NA	TRBJ2-3
TGTGCCAGCAGTTTAAATGGGTGGGACTTGGAGACCCAGTACTTC	CASSLNGWDLETQYF	NA	TRBV12-3/TRBV12-4	NA	TRBJ2-5
TGTGCCAGCAGTGGGGGCAGGTCTCTTCGCGAGCAGTACTTC	CASSGGRSLREQYF	NA	TRBV6-1	NA	TRBJ2-7
TGTGCCAGTAGTCCAAGGACGAGGGAGCAGTACTTC	CASSPRTREQYF	few	TRBV19	NA	TRBJ2-7
TGCGCCAGCAGCCAAGAAAGCGAGGGGGAAAACAATGAGCAGTTCTTC	CASSQESEGENNEQFF	NA	TRBV4-3	NA	TRBJ2-1
TGTGCCACCAGCAGACTAACAGGGAACTATGGCTACACCTTC	CATSRLTGNYGYTF	NA	TRBV15	NA	TRBJ1-2
TGCAGCGTTGCGGGGACAGGTGTCTCCTACGAGCAGTACTTC	CSVAGTGVSYEQYF	many	TRBV29-1	TRBD1	TRBJ2-7
TGTGCCAGCAGTTACGGGACAGCCTTCAATCAGCCCCAGCATTTT	CASSYGTAFNQPQHF	NA	TRBV6-6	TRBD1	TRBJ1-5
TGCGCCAGCAGCTTGGCCCCTGTTAGCACAGATACGCAGTATTTT	CASSLAPVSTDTQYF	many	TRBV7-2	NA	TRBJ2-3
TGTGCCAGCAGCTTAGCGGTGGGACAACCCTACGAGCAGTACTTC	CASSLAVGQPYEQYF	few	TRBV7-2	NA	TRBJ2-7
TGTGCCACCAGCAAAGGGCAGGTCGCTAATGAAAAACTGTTTTTT	CATSKGQVANEKLFF	NA	TRBV15	NA	TRBJ1-4
TGCGCCAGCAGTGAGGGACTAGCGGGGGGTTTAGATGAGCAGTTCTTC	CASSEGLAGGLDEQFF	NA	TRBV10-2	TRBD2	TRBJ2-1
TGTGCCACCAGCAGAGATCTCGATCCGGACTTGGGTTACAATGAGCAGTACTTC	CATSRDLDPDLGYNEQYF	NA	TRBV15	NA	TRBJ2-7
TGTGCCAGCAGCTTTTTCCCCCTAGCGGGGAAGAATGACGTTCAGTACTTT	CASSFFPLAGKNDVQYF	NA	TRBV7-2	TRBD2	TRBJ2-4
TGCAGTGCATCGGACAGGGGGCGGTTCACAGATACGCAGTATTTT	CSASDRGRFTDTQYF	few	TRBV20-1	TRBD1	TRBJ2-3
TGCGCCAGCAGCCAAGAAAGGGCCCCGCAAGAGACCCAGTACTTC	CASSQERAPQETQYF	NA	TRBV4-3	NA	TRBJ2-5
TGCGCCAGCAACCTTGAGGGCACAGATACGCAGTATTTT	CASNLEGTDTQYF	NA	TRBV5-1	NA	TRBJ2-3
TGTGCCAGCAGTTACCTGGCAGGTGTTACCTCTGGCGCCAACGTCCTGACTTTC	CASSYLAGVTSGANVLTF	NA	TRBV6-2/TRBV6-3	NA	TRBJ2-6
TGTGCCAGCAGCTCTCTCCTCGGGATTCCGTTGTTCTTC	CASSSLLGIPLFF	NA	TRBV7-3	NA	TRBJ2-1
TGTGCCAGCAGCTTTATTCGCGATGAAGAGACCCAGTACTTC	CASSFIRDEETQYF	NA	TRBV7-2	NA	TRBJ2-5
TGTGCGAACCCACGGAGATTGCCGGCGCAGAGCTCCTACGAGCAGTACTTC	CANPRRLPAQSSYEQYF	NA	TRBV6-1	NA	TRBJ2-7
TGTACCAGCACCAAAAGCGGGATCTACAATGAGCAGTTCTTC	CTSTKSGIYNEQFF	few	TRBV6-5	TRBD2	TRBJ2-1
TGCAGTGCTAGAGATCCCAAAGGGGCTTCCTTCAATGGCTACACCTTC	CSARDPKGASFNGYTF	few	TRBV20-1	NA	TRBJ1-2
TGCAGTGCTAGGTCGGACAGGGATTACAATGAGCAGTTCTTC	CSARSDRDYNEQFF	NA	TRBV20-1	TRBD1	TRBJ2-1
TGTGCCACCAGCAGAGGAAAGGGGTTATCCTATGGCTACACCTTC	CATSRGKGLSYGYTF	NA	TRBV15	NA	TRBJ1-2
TGTGCCAGCAGCCAAGTGGGACAGATGCGTGGCTATGGCTACACCTTC	CASSQVGQMRGYGYTF	NA	TRBV4-2	TRBD1	TRBJ1-2
TGTGCCAGCAGCCGGGAGGGACAGCTGGACTACGAGCAGTACTTC	CASSREGQLDYEQYF	NA	TRBV3-1	NA	TRBJ2-7
TGCGCCAGCAGCCAAGGATGGACGGAGAATGAGCAGTTCTTC	CASSQGWTENEQFF	NA	TRBV4-1	NA	TRBJ2-1
TGTGCCAGCAGCTCCGGGACAGGGGGAGCCTATGGCTACACCTTC	CASSSGTGGAYGYTF	NA	TRBV7-9	TRBD1	TRBJ1-2
TGTGCCAGCAGCCTCGGACGGAGGGGTGAAAAACTGTTTTTT	CASSLGRRGEKLFF	NA	TRBV7-6	NA	TRBJ1-4
TGTGCCAGCGCTGGGACTAGCGGGGGGGCTGAGCAGTTCTTC	CASAGTSGGAEQFF	NA	TRBV3-1	TRBD2	TRBJ2-1
TGCAGTGCTAGAGAGACAGGGCGAAGCAATCAGCCCCAGCATTTT	CSARETGRSNQPQHF	NA	TRBV20-1	TRBD1	TRBJ1-5
TGCGCCAGCAGCTCCTCACTTGGAGGGGGCGGTGAGCAGTTCTTC	CASSSSLGGGGEQFF	NA	TRBV5-1	NA	TRBJ2-1
TGTGCCAGCAGCCGGGGGAGCAATCAGCCCCAGCATTTT	CASSRGSNQPQHF	many	TRBV18	NA	TRBJ1-5
TGTGCCAGCAGTGAAGGAGCCTTTATCTATGAGCAGTTCTTC	CASSEGAFIYEQFF	NA	TRBV6-1	NA	TRBJ2-1
TGTGCCAGCAGCTTAGGAGCTATTAATTCACCCCTCCACTTT	CASSLGAINSPLHF	NA	TRBV7-6	NA	TRBJ1-6
TGTGCCAGCAGTGGTACTAGCTCTGGGGCCAACGTCCTGACTTTC	CASSGTSSGANVLTF	NA	TRBV2	NA	TRBJ2-6
TGCAGTGCTAGAGAATTAGCGGGGGGGCTCTATGAGCAGTTCTTC	CSARELAGGLYEQFF	NA	TRBV20-1	TRBD2	TRBJ2-1